These T cell receptor beta chains were read from a single sample in a study of T cell repertoires in cytomegalovirus infection. TCRdb processed the reads anew with MiXCR; each CDR3 protein has one entry. The sample holds 200,000 to 300,000 distinct CDR3 sequences, approximately 8.3% seen once. Sequencing used PBMCs. All receptors derive from a human donor in good health (CMV status not recorded). Some clones in this sample may be carry-over from other donors' samples. CDR3s include the opening cysteine and the closing phenylalanine or tryptophan. Each record gives: D gene, J gene, CDR3 length, V gene, clone size, CDR3 protein, CDR3 DNA. A D gene is named only where the DNA matches it firmly. Rows give clone size only sometimes, using once, few, many, or a class for an expanded clone.

>.|TRBJ2-6|15|TRBV6-2/TRBV6-3|.
CASSYLDSGANVLTF
TGTGCCAGCAGTTACTTGGACTCTGGGGCCAACGTCCTGACTTTC
>.|TRBJ1-2|14|TRBV20-1|few
CSAYYRVEGYGYTF
TGCAGTGCTTACTACAGGGTCGAGGGCTATGGCTACACCTTC
>.|TRBJ2-2|17|TRBV4-1|.
CASSQDLPGLRTGELFF
TGCGCCAGCAGCCAGGACCTTCCGGGACTCAGAACCGGGGAGCTGTTTTTT
>.|TRBJ1-6|17|TRBV6-1|many
CASSSVGGSSYNSPLHF
TGTGCCAGCAGTTCGGTAGGCGGGAGCTCCTATAATTCACCCCTCCACTTT
>.|TRBJ2-1|16|TRBV20-1|.
CSAINPRGTIYNEQFF
TGCAGTGCTATAAACCCCAGGGGTACAATCTACAATGAGCAGTTCTTC
>.|TRBJ1-5|17|TRBV6-2/TRBV6-3|many
CASRKQYELYSNQPQHF
TGTGCCAGCAGAAAGCAGTATGAACTGTATAGCAATCAGCCCCAGCATTTT
>TRBD2|TRBJ2-5|13|TRBV20-1|many
CSASRGVRETQYF
TGCAGTGCTAGCCGGGGGGTCCGGGAGACCCAGTACTTC
>.|TRBJ1-2|16|TRBV7-9|few
CASSPSGTLANYGYTF
TGTGCCAGCAGCCCTAGCGGTACATTAGCTAACTATGGCTACACCTTC
>.|TRBJ1-5|15|TRBV6-2/TRBV6-3|.
CASSQDGRFNQPQHF
TGTGCCAGCAGTCAGGACGGACGCTTCAATCAGCCCCAGCATTTT
>.|TRBJ1-5|15|TRBV28|.
CASSLLEQGSQPQHF
TGTGCCAGCAGTTTACTGGAACAGGGAAGTCAGCCCCAGCATTTT
>TRBD2|TRBJ2-1|18|TRBV19|.
CASSIRTSGGGSYNEQFF
TGTGCCAGTAGTATCCGGACTAGCGGGGGAGGTTCCTACAATGAGCAGTTCTTC
>TRBD1|TRBJ2-6|16|TRBV29-1|few
CSVTGTGVSGANVLTF
TGCAGCGTCACCGGGACAGGAGTCTCTGGGGCCAACGTCCTGACTTTC
>.|TRBJ1-4|17|TRBV7-6|many
CASSLVRITTTNEKLFF
TGTGCCAGCAGCTTAGTCCGTATCACTACAACTAATGAAAAACTGTTTTTT
>.|TRBJ2-7|15|TRBV7-2|many
CASSGDRMGAYEQYF
TGTGCCAGCAGCGGAGATAGGATGGGGGCCTACGAGCAGTACTTC
>.|TRBJ2-5|14|TRBV11-1|many
CASSYLGDAGTQYF
TGTGCCAGCAGCTACCTCGGGGACGCGGGGACCCAGTACTTC
>.|TRBJ2-1|16|TRBV9|.
CASSVMGAHSYNEQFF
TGTGCCAGCAGCGTAATGGGGGCCCACTCCTACAATGAGCAGTTCTTC
>.|TRBJ1-4|16|TRBV28|many
CASTYDGTRTNEKLFF
TGTGCCAGCACTTATGACGGCACCAGGACTAATGAAAAACTGTTTTTT
>.|TRBJ2-3|12|TRBV7-2|many
CASSSTGRTQYF
TGTGCCAGCAGCTCTACTGGTCGTACGCAGTATTTT
>TRBD2|TRBJ2-1|14|TRBV25-1|many
CASTLAGGDNEQFF
TGTGCCAGCACACTAGCGGGGGGTGACAATGAGCAGTTCTTC
>TRBD1|TRBJ1-1|14|TRBV5-1|few
CASSLMGQGDEAFF
TGCGCCAGCAGCTTAATGGGACAGGGGGATGAAGCTTTCTTT
>.|TRBJ2-1|13|TRBV7-9|many
CASSFLVGNEQFF
TGTGCCAGCAGCTTTTTGGTGGGCAATGAGCAGTTCTTC
>TRBD2|TRBJ2-1|15|TRBV7-2|many
CASSFLAGARGEQFF
TGTGCCAGCAGCTTCTTAGCGGGGGCTCGGGGTGAGCAGTTCTTC
>TRBD2|TRBJ2-3|14|TRBV28|many
CASSRGGGTDTQYF
TGTGCCAGCAGCCGGGGGGGCGGCACAGATACGCAGTATTTT
>TRBD1|TRBJ2-1|14|TRBV20-1|few
CSAPPHPGGDEQFF
TGCAGTGCGCCACCCCATCCAGGGGGCGATGAGCAGTTCTTC
>TRBD1|TRBJ2-3|15|TRBV28|few
CASRSRDRVSNTQYF
TGTGCCAGCAGGAGCCGGGACAGGGTGTCAAATACGCAGTATTTT
>.|TRBJ1-6|14|TRBV12-3/TRBV12-4|few
CASSPGPSYSPLHF
TGTGCCAGCAGTCCGGGACCGTCATATTCACCCCTCCACTTT
>.|TRBJ1-2|11|TRBV29-1|.
CSVKVDYGYTF
TGCAGCGTGAAGGTCGACTATGGCTACACCTTC
>.|TRBJ1-6|17|TRBV6-2/TRBV6-3|once
CASSPSRSGGRVSPLHF
TGTGCCAGCAGTCCGAGTAGGAGTGGGGGACGAGTCTCACCCCTCCACTTT
>.|TRBJ2-5|13|TRBV20-1|many
CSAPATGLETQYF
TGCAGTGCTCCTGCGACTGGGTTAGAGACCCAGTACTTC
>.|TRBJ2-4|15|TRBV7-2|many
CASSFSGTAGGIQYF
TGTGCCAGCAGCTTCTCCGGGACGGCTGGGGGCATTCAGTACTTC
>TRBD2|TRBJ2-7|13|TRBV20-1|many
CSARPGLAGKQYF
TGCAGTGCTCGTCCGGGACTAGCGGGAAAGCAGTACTTC
>TRBD1|TRBJ2-7|16|TRBV7-2|many
CASSLGQYAGGYEQYF
TGTGCCAGCAGCTTGGGGCAATATGCAGGGGGCTACGAGCAGTACTTC
>TRBD2|TRBJ2-2|18|TRBV11-3|.
CASSSLAGGFLSTGELFF
TGTGCCAGCAGCTCTTTAGCGGGGGGTTTCCTTTCAACCGGGGAGCTGTTTTTT
>.|TRBJ2-7|16|TRBV4-1|many
CASSQESVPRTYEQYF
TGCGCCAGCAGCCAAGAATCTGTGCCGAGAACATACGAGCAGTACTTC
>TRBD1|TRBJ1-2|12|TRBV29-1|many
CSVRAGGYGYTF
TGCAGCGTGCGGGCAGGGGGCTATGGCTACACCTTC
>.|TRBJ2-6|17|TRBV7-2|many
CASSLEVWGAGANVLTF
TGTGCCAGCAGCTTAGAAGTTTGGGGGGCCGGGGCCAACGTCCTGACTTTC
>.|TRBJ1-3|14|TRBV7-2|many
CASSPESSGNTIYF
TGTGCCAGCAGCCCCGAGAGCTCTGGAAACACCATATATTTT
>.|TRBJ1-1|14|TRBV7-2|many
CASSPPPGRTEAFF
TGTGCCAGCAGCCCCCCCCCGGGTCGGACTGAAGCTTTCTTT
>TRBD1|TRBJ1-1|14|TRBV6-1|many
CASRGQGKGTEAFF
TGTGCCAGCAGAGGACAGGGGAAGGGCACTGAAGCTTTCTTT
>TRBD2|TRBJ2-7|15|TRBV7-2|many
CASRTTSGNSYEQYF
TGTGCCAGCAGGACGACTAGCGGGAACAGCTACGAGCAGTACTTC